This is a list of T cell receptor beta chains from one sample in a study of T cell changes during pregnancy in multiple sclerosis. Only in-frame clones appear in the TCRdb table, and some are missing; sequencing was by immunoSEQ multiplex PCR. The table records some 60,000 clones, roughly 91% of them present only once. The input for sequencing was peripheral blood, taken in the second trimester of pregnancy. Every receptor here comes from a female donor with multiple sclerosis, enrolled in a pregnancy study. The CDR3 runs from the conserved cysteine through the conserved F or W. The order of the fields is clone size, J gene, D gene, V gene, CDR3 DNA, CDR3 protein. A D gene is named only where the DNA matches it firmly. Rows give clone size only sometimes, using once, few, many, or a class for an expanded clone.

clone_size: .; j_call: TRBJ1-3; d_call: .; v_call: TRBV7-9; cdr3_nt: TGTGCCAGCAGCTTATCGAGGGTGAGCGGAAACACCATATATTTT; cdr3_aa: CASSLSRVSGNTIYF
clone_size: .; j_call: TRBJ1-2; d_call: .; v_call: TRBV29-1; cdr3_nt: TGCAGCGTTGGAGGCAGCACTTACTACACCTTC; cdr3_aa: CSVGGSTYYTF
clone_size: .; j_call: TRBJ1-1; d_call: TRBD1; v_call: TRBV14; cdr3_nt: TGTGCCAGCAGCCAATTCCTGGACAGGGGGACTGAAGCTTTCTTT; cdr3_aa: CASSQFLDRGTEAFF
clone_size: .; j_call: TRBJ1-6; d_call: .; v_call: TRBV23-1; cdr3_nt: TGCGCCAGCAGTCATCCTTCTAGCTCCTATAATTCACCCCTCCACTTT; cdr3_aa: CASSHPSSSYNSPLHF
clone_size: few; j_call: TRBJ2-7; d_call: .; v_call: TRBV7-2; cdr3_nt: TGTGCCAGCAGCTGGGCTAGCGAGTACGAGCAGTACTTC; cdr3_aa: CASSWASEYEQYF
clone_size: .; j_call: TRBJ1-5; d_call: TRBD1; v_call: TRBV28; cdr3_nt: TGTGCCAGCAGTTTATTAGACAGGGGGTACGTCGGTCAGCCCCAGCATTTT; cdr3_aa: CASSLLDRGYVGQPQHF
clone_size: .; j_call: TRBJ1-3; d_call: TRBD1; v_call: TRBV5-1; cdr3_nt: TGCGCCAGCAGCTTGGGGGACAGCTTTGGAAACACCATATATTTT; cdr3_aa: CASSLGDSFGNTIYF
clone_size: .; j_call: TRBJ1-2; d_call: .; v_call: TRBV6-5; cdr3_nt: TGTGCCAGCAGTTGGGGGGGAGGACGGGGCTACACCTTC; cdr3_aa: CASSWGGGRGYTF
clone_size: .; j_call: TRBJ1-1; d_call: .; v_call: TRBV15; cdr3_nt: TGTGCCACCAGCAGACCCGGGTCCATTGCAAAAGCTTTCTTT; cdr3_aa: CATSRPGSIAKAFF
clone_size: .; j_call: TRBJ1-1; d_call: .; v_call: TRBV6-1; cdr3_nt: TGTGCCAGCAGGGTCACAGCCCTCGCTGAAGCTTTCTTT; cdr3_aa: CASRVTALAEAFF
clone_size: few; j_call: TRBJ2-7; d_call: TRBD1; v_call: TRBV19; cdr3_nt: TGTGCCAGTAGTACGACAGGGGCGATAGAATACGAGCAGTACTTC; cdr3_aa: CASSTTGAIEYEQYF
clone_size: .; j_call: TRBJ1-4; d_call: .; v_call: TRBV5-6; cdr3_nt: TGTGCCAGCAGCTTGCGGCAGCTTTACCCGGGTCTCGAAAAACTGTTTTTT; cdr3_aa: CASSLRQLYPGLEKLFF
clone_size: .; j_call: TRBJ2-1; d_call: .; v_call: TRBV7-9; cdr3_nt: TGTGCCAGCAGCTCATCTCGGGACAACTACAATGAGCAGTTCTTC; cdr3_aa: CASSSSRDNYNEQFF
clone_size: .; j_call: TRBJ1-6; d_call: .; v_call: TRBV28; cdr3_nt: TGTGCCAGCAGTTTCCCTCCCGGGACCTATAATTCACCCCTCCACTTT; cdr3_aa: CASSFPPGTYNSPLHF
clone_size: .; j_call: TRBJ2-2; d_call: .; v_call: TRBV10-1; cdr3_nt: TGCGCCAGCACTTCGACAGTGAACACCGGGGAGCTGTTTTTT; cdr3_aa: CASTSTVNTGELFF
clone_size: .; j_call: TRBJ1-5; d_call: .; v_call: TRBV6-6; cdr3_nt: TGTGCCAGCACCACTCAACCAAGTCAGCCCCAGCATTTT; cdr3_aa: CASTTQPSQPQHF
clone_size: .; j_call: TRBJ1-1; d_call: .; v_call: TRBV13; cdr3_nt: TGTGCCAGCAGCTCCCCAGCGGGGGGAAAGGGCACTGAAGCTTTCTTT; cdr3_aa: CASSSPAGGKGTEAFF
clone_size: .; j_call: TRBJ2-7; d_call: TRBD1; v_call: TRBV7-9; cdr3_nt: TGTGCCAGCAGCACTGGACAGGGTGGCACTTACGAGCAGTACTTC; cdr3_aa: CASSTGQGGTYEQYF
clone_size: once; j_call: TRBJ1-1; d_call: .; v_call: TRBV7-3; cdr3_nt: TGTGCCAGCAGCTTAGGACAAAACACTGAAGCTTTCTTT; cdr3_aa: CASSLGQNTEAFF
clone_size: .; j_call: TRBJ2-1; d_call: TRBD2; v_call: TRBV5-1; cdr3_nt: TGCGCCAGCAGCCAAGGGACTAGAACGAAGGCTGAGCAGTTCTTC; cdr3_aa: CASSQGTRTKAEQFF
clone_size: .; j_call: TRBJ1-5; d_call: TRBD1; v_call: TRBV7-6; cdr3_nt: TGTGCCAGCAGCTTAACGGGGTACAGGGGGGAGCCCCAGCATTTT; cdr3_aa: CASSLTGYRGEPQHF
clone_size: .; j_call: TRBJ1-1; d_call: .; v_call: TRBV18; cdr3_nt: TGTGCCAGCTCTGCGGGAGGGACTGAAGCTTTCTTT; cdr3_aa: CASSAGGTEAFF
clone_size: .; j_call: TRBJ1-2; d_call: TRBD1; v_call: TRBV6-5; cdr3_nt: TGTGCCAGCAGATCCAGGGGGGACTATGGCTACACCTTC; cdr3_aa: CASRSRGDYGYTF
clone_size: .; j_call: TRBJ2-2; d_call: .; v_call: TRBV7-3; cdr3_nt: TGTGCCAGCAGCTTACAGAAACCGAACACCGGGGAGCTGTTTTTT; cdr3_aa: CASSLQKPNTGELFF
clone_size: .; j_call: TRBJ1-2; d_call: .; v_call: TRBV14; cdr3_nt: TGTGCCAGCAGCCAAGGGACAGCAAAGGGCTACACCTTC; cdr3_aa: CASSQGTAKGYTF
clone_size: .; j_call: TRBJ2-2; d_call: .; v_call: TRBV28; cdr3_nt: TGTGCCAGCAGTTCCTCTCGGACAGCGAACACCGGGGAGCTGTTTTTT; cdr3_aa: CASSSSRTANTGELFF
clone_size: once; j_call: TRBJ2-5; d_call: .; v_call: TRBV29-1; cdr3_nt: TGCAGCGTTTCAAGGGGCGCGCAAGAGACCCAGTACTTC; cdr3_aa: CSVSRGAQETQYF
clone_size: .; j_call: TRBJ2-7; d_call: .; v_call: TRBV2; cdr3_nt: TGTGCCAGCAGTGAAGCCCGGGGACTGAGAGTAGCCTACGAGCAGTACTTC; cdr3_aa: CASSEARGLRVAYEQYF
clone_size: .; j_call: TRBJ2-2; d_call: TRBD1; v_call: TRBV30; cdr3_nt: TGTGCCTGGAGTAAGTCGTGGACAGGGAGGAACACCGGGGAGCTGTTTTTT; cdr3_aa: CAWSKSWTGRNTGELFF
clone_size: .; j_call: TRBJ2-3; d_call: TRBD1; v_call: TRBV2; cdr3_nt: TGTGCCAGCGCCCGGCAGGGGGCCGGGGATACGCAGTATTTT; cdr3_aa: CASARQGAGDTQYF
clone_size: .; j_call: TRBJ2-1; d_call: .; v_call: TRBV7-9; cdr3_nt: TGTGCCAGCCCAACCGGGGACAATGAGCAGTTCTTC; cdr3_aa: CASPTGDNEQFF
clone_size: .; j_call: TRBJ2-3; d_call: .; v_call: TRBV18; cdr3_nt: TGTGCCAGCTCACCGAGGACTAGCACAGATACGCAGTATTTT; cdr3_aa: CASSPRTSTDTQYF
clone_size: few; j_call: TRBJ2-7; d_call: TRBD1; v_call: TRBV14; cdr3_nt: TGTGCCAGCAGCCAAGGAGTAAGGGACAGGGACTACGAGCAGTACTTC; cdr3_aa: CASSQGVRDRDYEQYF
clone_size: .; j_call: TRBJ1-1; d_call: .; v_call: TRBV27; cdr3_nt: TGTGCCAGCAGTTCCCGGGGGAACACTGAAGCTTTCTTT; cdr3_aa: CASSSRGNTEAFF
clone_size: .; j_call: TRBJ1-2; d_call: .; v_call: TRBV28; cdr3_nt: TGTGCCAGCAGTTTGACATACTACTATGGCTACACCTTC; cdr3_aa: CASSLTYYYGYTF
clone_size: .; j_call: TRBJ2-5; d_call: TRBD1; v_call: TRBV6-5; cdr3_nt: TGTGCCAGCAGTTACTCTCGGGGACAGATTAAAGAGACCCAGTACTTC; cdr3_aa: CASSYSRGQIKETQYF
clone_size: .; j_call: TRBJ1-2; d_call: TRBD1; v_call: TRBV28; cdr3_nt: TGTGCCACCCCGAGGGGAGACAGGGGACGAAACTATGGCTACACCTTC; cdr3_aa: CATPRGDRGRNYGYTF
clone_size: .; j_call: TRBJ2-3; d_call: .; v_call: TRBV6-6; cdr3_nt: TGTGCCAGCGCAGTCGCCGGGGACTCGGGTACGCAGTATTTT; cdr3_aa: CASAVAGDSGTQYF
clone_size: .; j_call: TRBJ1-5; d_call: TRBD1; v_call: TRBV30; cdr3_nt: TGTGCCTGGAGTCCGCTAGGACAGGCGACGATGAAGCCCCAGCATTTT; cdr3_aa: CAWSPLGQATMKPQHF
clone_size: .; j_call: TRBJ2-3; d_call: .; v_call: TRBV6-4; cdr3_nt: TGTGCCAGCAGTGCAGGAAACACAGATACGCAGTATTTT; cdr3_aa: CASSAGNTDTQYF
clone_size: .; j_call: TRBJ2-7; d_call: .; v_call: TRBV13; cdr3_nt: TGTGCCAGCAGCCCCCTCGGGTCCTACGAGCAGTACTTC; cdr3_aa: CASSPLGSYEQYF
clone_size: once; j_call: TRBJ1-2; d_call: TRBD1; v_call: TRBV5-6; cdr3_nt: TGTGCCAGCAGCGGGGGGACAGGCGGCTATGGCTACACCTTC; cdr3_aa: CASSGGTGGYGYTF
clone_size: .; j_call: TRBJ2-1; d_call: .; v_call: TRBV6-6; cdr3_nt: TGTGCCAGCAGCTGGCCCATTGGTGAGCAGTTCTTC; cdr3_aa: CASSWPIGEQFF
clone_size: .; j_call: TRBJ2-7; d_call: TRBD1; v_call: TRBV19; cdr3_nt: TGTGCCAGTAGCTCAGATGACAGGGTGGACGAGCAGTACTTC; cdr3_aa: CASSSDDRVDEQYF
clone_size: few; j_call: TRBJ1-1; d_call: TRBD1; v_call: TRBV30; cdr3_nt: TGTGCCTGGAGTATCACAGGGGTTGGGAACACTGAAGCTTTCTTT; cdr3_aa: CAWSITGVGNTEAFF
clone_size: .; j_call: TRBJ2-7; d_call: .; v_call: TRBV14; cdr3_nt: TGTGCCAGCAGCCATCAGGGGCCCCGATCCTACGAGCAGTACTTC; cdr3_aa: CASSHQGPRSYEQYF